Below, 17 T cell receptor beta chains from the same sample are listed, as sequenced in a study of shared clonotypes between healthy human individuals. Sequenced by immunoSEQ multiplex PCR; TCRdb stores in-frame clones only, minus some. The sample consists of roughly 330,000 clones, about 74% of them appearing once. The sample taken for sequencing was memory CD4+ T cells sorted from blood. Subset indicated: CD45RA-negative fraction. The receptors were sampled from a man in his thirties or forties in good health.

As regards this clone: With a much larger clone just one base away, this may be a read error. The chain couples TRBV11-2 to TRBJ1-1; D is ambiguous. The CDR3 length is 13 residues. V shed 1 base and J shed 0 bases, with 3 bases lying between them. Germline loops: CDR1 SGHAT, CDR2 FQNNGV. The CDR3 coding sequence is TGTGCCAGCAGCTTAGGAGTGAACACTGAAGCTTTCTTT. Amino acid sequence: CASSLGVNTEAFF.

This clone was picked up one time. This rearrangement joins TRBV4-3 to TRBJ2-1, with 8 bases identical to TRBD2. Germline CDR1 and CDR2: LGHNA and YSLEER. The CDR3 has 16 residues. The ends lost 3 bases at V and 5 bases at J; junction bases unmatched: 9. The CDR3: CASSHGGGRSDNEQFF. The CDR3 nucleotides read TGCGCCAGCAGCCATGGCGGGGGGAGGTCGGACAATGAGCAGTTCTTC.

The V call is TRBV5-1, the J call TRBJ2-7; D call uncertain. V was pared by 1 base and J by 3 bases, with 8 bases between. The germline V gene encodes CDR1 SGHRS and CDR2 YFSETQ. This CDR3 is built from 13 residues. The CDR3 loop is CASSLQVGYEQYF. CDR3 coding DNA: TGCGCCAGCAGCTTGCAAGTGGGCTACGAGCAGTACTTC.

This clone was picked up one time. The V and J genes are TRBV2 and TRBJ2-6; the match to TRBD1 covers 7 bases. Looked up from germline, CDR1 is SNHLY and CDR2 is FYNNEI. J lost 1 base, V lost 4 bases, and 7 bases had no gene match. This CDR3 has 17 residues. The DNA for the CDR3 is TGTGCCAGCAGTGGCACGAGACAGGGTTCTGGGGCCAACGTCCTGACTTTC. Residues: CASSGTRQGSGANVLTF.

This clone has only one observation. The V gene is TRBV28, the J gene TRBJ2-7; no definite D call. CDR3 length: 11 residues. Trimming shortened V by 4 bases and J by 5 bases, and 6 bases separated the two germline ends. Germline values: CDR1 MDHEN, CDR2 SYDVKM. In nucleotides, the CDR3 is TGTGCCAGCAGTTCCCCTAACGAGCAGTACTTC. Protein sequence: CASSSPNEQYF. The variable domain in full, with the rest retrieved from reference TRBV28 and TRBJ2-7, is DVKVTQSSRYLVKRTGEKVFLECVQDMDHENMFWYRQDPGLGLRLIYFSYDVKMKEKGDIPEGYSVSREKKERFSLILESASTNQTSMYLCASSSPNEQYFGPGTRLTVT.

The V call is TRBV10-3, the J call TRBJ2-4; 8 nucleotides line up with TRBD1. Germline loops: CDR1 ENHRY, CDR2 SYGVKD. J gave up 2 bases and V 4 bases, and 4 bases lay outside the gene matches. There are 15 residues in the CDR3. CDR3 nucleotides: TGTGCCATCAGTGCAGGGGGCGCAACCAAAAACATTCAGTACTTC. Its protein product is CAISAGGATKNIQYF.

The CDR3 reads CASSAYGLVWYEQFF. DNA for the CDR3: TGTGCCAGCAGCGCGTATGGACTAGTCTGGTATGAGCAGTTCTTC. This chain joins TRBV5-6 and TRBJ2-1; 7 bases align to TRBD2. The trim removed 4 bases at V and 8 bases at J, leaving 12 bases unmatched. Germline V lookup: CDR1 SGHDT, CDR2 YYEEEE. The CDR3 extends over 15 amino acids.

The V and J genes are TRBV30 and TRBJ1-1, with unresolved D. Germline V gives CDR1 GTSNPN, CDR2 SVGIG (reference sequence). V lost 1 base and J lost 1, with 13 bases in between. The CDR3 contains 15 residues. CDR3 amino acids: CAWSAKAEGNTEAFF. For the CDR3, the DNA is TGTGCCTGGAGTGCGAAGGCCGAAGGGAACACTGAAGCTTTCTTT.

The V gene is TRBV5-1, the J gene TRBJ2-7; TRBD2 is a possible D gene (5 bases). Germline lookup yields CDR1 SGHRS and CDR2 YFSETQ. The CDR3 length is 14 residues. With 1 base removed from V and 4 bases from J, the gap between germline ends came to 12 bases. The CDR3 DNA reads as TGCGCCAGCAGCTTGATCGTCCAGCGGTACGAGCAGTACTTC. Its protein product is CASSLIVQRYEQYF.

The chain uses TRBV2 and TRBJ1-1; weak D call: TRBD1 (5 bases). V was shortened by 10 bases and J by 3 bases, with 18 bases between the two germline ends. Germline V gene lookup returns CDR1 SNHLY and CDR2 FYNNEI. The CDR3 sequence is 14 residues long. CDR3 protein: CAKEGPRKDTEAFF. The CDR3 DNA is TGTGCCAAAGAGGGGCCTAGAAAGGACACTGAAGCTTTCTTT.

The chain is built from TRBV7-6 and TRBJ2-4; D may be TRBD1 (6 bases). CDR1 and CDR2 from the germline V gene are SGHVS and FNYEAQ. The CDR3 contains 16 residues. The germline V and J ends were trimmed by 5 bases and 3 bases, with 17 bases remaining between them. CDR3 residues: CASSRTRGNGKNIQYF. DNA for the CDR3: TGTGCCAGCAGCCGAACGAGGGGGAATGGCAAAAACATTCAGTACTTC.

CDR3 loop: CASSDGRTSGQNTGELFF. CDR3 bases: TGCGCCAGCAGTGATGGGAGGACTAGCGGGCAGAACACCGGGGAGCTGTTTTTT. The chain is built from TRBV10-1 and TRBJ2-2, with TRBD2 identical over 11 bases. The V and J ends lost 3 bases and 1 base, in that order; junction bases with no gene match: 7. The germline V gene encodes CDR1 WNHNN and CDR2 SYGVQD (reference sequence). The CDR3 covers 18 residues.

The chain combines TRBV14 with TRBJ2-1, with 13 bases identical to TRBD2. The length of the CDR3 is 18 residues. V lost 1 base, J lost 3 bases, and 6 bases stayed unmatched. The V gene's germline CDR1 is SGHDN and CDR2 FVKESK. CDR3 bases: TGTGCCAGCAGCCAAGCCCGACTAGCGGGAGGCCTCTACAATGAGCAGTTCTTC. This codes for CASSQARLAGGLYNEQFF.

The V and J genes are TRBV7-2 and TRBJ2-1; 10 nucleotides agree with TRBD2. Per germline, CDR1 SGHTA and CDR2 FQGNSA. With V trimmed by 1 base and J by 2 bases, 2 bases remained unmatched. This CDR3 is built from 16 residues. This CDR3 is CASSLVAGGTYNEQFF. The CDR3 coding sequence is TGTGCCAGCAGCTTAGTAGCGGGGGGAACCTACAATGAGCAGTTCTTC.

The V gene is TRBV10-3, the J gene TRBJ2-5; tentatively, D is TRBD1 or TRBD2 (5 bases each). Trimming removed 4 bases at V and 5 bases at J, with 11 bases between. The CDR3 sequence is 13 residues long. Germline V CDR1 and CDR2: ENHRY, SYGVKD. CDR3 coding DNA: TGTGCCATCAGTGGACAGACGGGGGAGACCCAGTACTTC. Protein: CAISGQTGETQYF.

The genes are TRBV6-1 and TRBJ2-5; the D is unclear. This CDR3 contains 14 residues. The V end lost 5 bases, the J end lost 5 bases, and 15 bases lay between the germline ends. CDR1 and CDR2 from the germline V gene are MNHNS and SASEGT. CDR3 in DNA: TGTGCCAGCAGTCCCCGACGCCGGGTGGAGACCCAGTACTTC. This gives the protein CASSPRRRVETQYF.

V gene TRBV5-1 combines with J gene TRBJ2-5; D remains ambiguous. The CDR3 contains 13 residues. Trimming pared 5 bases from V and 2 bases from J, leaving 10 bases between. The germline V gene encodes CDR1 SGHRS and CDR2 YFSETQ. The CDR3 sequence is CASRPTPQETQYF. The CDR3 DNA sequence: TGCGCCAGCAGGCCAACCCCACAAGAGACCCAGTACTTC.